A selection of T cell receptor beta chains follows, all from one sample in a study of T-cell reconstitution after alpha-beta-depleted transplantation in children. Using its own MiXCR run on the PCR reads, TCRdb lists one record per CDR3 protein. The table includes about 300,000 distinct CDR3 sequences, roughly a tenth detected once. Sequenced material: PBMCs, taken before TCRalphabeta/CD19-depleted stem cell transplant. These TCRs come from a boy in the first two years of life with acute myeloid leukemia, due to receive a stem cell transplant. Both conserved end residues are part of each CDR3. A D gene is named only where the DNA matches it firmly. Size tells how often a clone was seen (once, few, many) or the class of an expanded clone, and some rows leave it out.

>TRBV3-1|TRBJ2-1|.|.
TGTGCCAGCAGCCAAGTTCTAGGGGAGGCCTACAATGAGCAGTTCTTC
CASSQVLGEAYNEQFF
>TRBV5-1|TRBJ2-7|.|many
TGCGCCAGCAGCTTGGGGGGGTCCCTTACCTACGAGCAGTACTTC
CASSLGGSLTYEQYF
>TRBV3-1|TRBJ2-1|.|many
TGTGCCAGCAGCCAAGCGGGAGCATACAATGAGCAGTTCTTC
CASSQAGAYNEQFF
>TRBV28|TRBJ2-7|.|few
TGTGCCAGCAGTTTTCCGCCAGGGCGGTCCTACGAGCAGTACTTC
CASSFPPGRSYEQYF
>TRBV18|TRBJ1-1|.|many
TGTGCCAGCTCACCCGACACTGAAGCTTTCTTT
CASSPDTEAFF
>TRBV7-9|TRBJ2-2|.|many
TGTGCCAGCAGCTTAGTCCCTGGAACGGGTCTGAACACCGGGGAGCTGTTTTTT
CASSLVPGTGLNTGELFF
>TRBV19|TRBJ2-7|TRBD1|.
TGTGCCAGTAGTAAAGGACAGGGACCCTACGAGCAGTACTTC
CASSKGQGPYEQYF
>TRBV28|TRBJ2-1|TRBD2|many
TGTGCCAGCAGTGTAGCGGGAGAATTCGTCAATGAGCAGTTCTTC
CASSVAGEFVNEQFF
>TRBV24-1|TRBJ2-3|TRBD2|many
TGTGCCACCAGTGATCAAAAGACTAGCGGAGGGGGCACAGATACGCAGTATTTT
CATSDQKTSGGGTDTQYF
>TRBV28|TRBJ2-1|.|many
TGTGCCAGCAGTACCCTCGACCCTCACAATGAGCAGTTCTTC
CASSTLDPHNEQFF
>TRBV11-3|TRBJ1-3|.|many
TGTGCCAGCAGCATGCCAGGGTCCGGAAACACCATATATTTT
CASSMPGSGNTIYF
>TRBV10-3|TRBJ2-5|.|.
TGTGCCACCTCCTCACTAGGGAAACAAGAGACCCAGTACTTC
CATSSLGKQETQYF
>TRBV20-1|TRBJ1-6|TRBD1|many
TGCAGTGCTAGAGATGGCGACAGGGGTCGTTCCTATAATTCACCCCTCCACTTT
CSARDGDRGRSYNSPLHF
>TRBV28|TRBJ1-6|.|few
TGTGCCAGCAGTTCCCTGCGGGGGCAGGGAAGCTCCTATAATTCACCCCTCCACTTT
CASSSLRGQGSSYNSPLHF
>TRBV6-5|TRBJ2-7|TRBD1|many
TGTGCCAGCAGTTACTCGAACAGGGGTAGTTCCTACGAGCAGTACTTC
CASSYSNRGSSYEQYF
>TRBV5-1|TRBJ2-7|TRBD2|.
TGCGCCAGCAGCTTGTCTAGCGGGGTCTACGAGCAGTACTTC
CASSLSSGVYEQYF
>TRBV20-1|TRBJ1-1|TRBD1|.
TGCAGTGCTAATCGACAGGGAGGGGCTGAAGCTTTCTTT
CSANRQGGAEAFF
>TRBV28|TRBJ1-5|.|many
TGTGCCAGCATAGAGGAGGGTTGGAATCAGCCCCAGCATTTT
CASIEEGWNQPQHF
>TRBV28|TRBJ2-7|.|few
TGTGCCAGCAGTTTAACGGGACTGGCATACTACCCCTACGAGCAGTACTTC
CASSLTGLAYYPYEQYF
>TRBV4-1|TRBJ2-2|.|many
TGCGCCAGCAGCCAAGTACCCACCGGGACTGGCGCCGGGGAGCTGTTTTTT
CASSQVPTGTGAGELFF
>TRBV20-1|TRBJ2-7|TRBD1|many
TGCAGTGCTGAGCGGGACAGGGGATCCTACGAGCAGTACTTC
CSAERDRGSYEQYF
>TRBV5-1|TRBJ1-2|.|.
TGCGCCAGCAGCTTGTTGGGAACAGGGTCGATCTACACCTTC
CASSLLGTGSIYTF
>TRBV15|TRBJ2-4|.|many
TGTGCCACCAGCAGAGAATCGGGGGATTTAATAGCCAAAAACATTCAGTACTTC
CATSRESGDLIAKNIQYF
>TRBV12-3/TRBV12-4|TRBJ2-6|.|few
TGTGCCAGCTACAGTTTATCGAGCTCTGGGGCCAACGTCCTGACTTTC
CASYSLSSSGANVLTF
>TRBV5-1|TRBJ1-1|TRBD1|many
TGCGCCAGCAGCAGCGAGGGGGCTCGGGCTTTCTTT
CASSSEGARAFF
>TRBV3-1|TRBJ2-2|.|many
TGTGCCAGCAGCCAAGAACGGAACCTGGGAGCGACCGGGGAGCTGTTTTTT
CASSQERNLGATGELFF
>TRBV6-5|TRBJ2-6|TRBD1|.
TGTGCCAGCAGTTACGGACAGGGGCAAGCTGGGGCCAACGTCCTGACTTTC
CASSYGQGQAGANVLTF
>TRBV7-8|TRBJ2-1|TRBD1|many
TGTGCCAGCAGCATCGGGACAGGGGATTACAATGAGCAGTTCTTC
CASSIGTGDYNEQFF
>TRBV19|TRBJ2-7|.|few
TGTGCCAGTAGTAATGGCGGGTCAAAGACGACCTACGAGCAGTACTTC
CASSNGGSKTTYEQYF
>TRBV7-9|TRBJ2-1|.|many
TGTGCCAGCAGCTTAGATCTCGGGTACAATGAGCAGTTCTTC
CASSLDLGYNEQFF
>TRBV29-1|TRBJ2-5|.|many
TGCAGCGTTGAAGATCCCCAAGAGACCCAGTACTTC
CSVEDPQETQYF
>TRBV5-1|TRBJ2-5|TRBD2|many
TGCGCCAGCAGCCCGGGGACTAATTTCCAAGAGACCCAGTACTTC
CASSPGTNFQETQYF
>TRBV7-2|TRBJ2-7|.|many
TGTGCCAGCAGCTCCCTGGGACCTTCCTACGAGCAGTACTTC
CASSSLGPSYEQYF
>TRBV6-1|TRBJ2-7|.|many
TGTGCCAGCAGTGCAAGACAGCAAATTTACTACGAGCAGTACTTC
CASSARQQIYYEQYF
>TRBV5-6|TRBJ2-1|.|.
TGTGCCAGCAGCGTCGGAGGGTTGAGCTCCTACAATGAGCAGTTCTTC
CASSVGGLSSYNEQFF
>TRBV12-3/TRBV12-4|TRBJ2-5|.|many
TGTGCCAGCAGTTTAGAGAGTGGGGGAAAGACCCAGTACTTC
CASSLESGGKTQYF
>TRBV30|TRBJ1-1|TRBD1|many
TGTGCCTGGAGCGCCGGGACAGTGGGGAACACTGAAGCTTTCTTT
CAWSAGTVGNTEAFF
>TRBV7-9|TRBJ1-2|.|many
TGTGCCAGCAGCAAGCCCCGAAGGGAGGCTAACTATGGCTACACCTTC
CASSKPRREANYGYTF
>TRBV7-2|TRBJ2-1|.|few
TGTGCCAGCAGCTTTTATTATGAGCAGTTCTTC
CASSFYYEQFF
>TRBV6-1|TRBJ2-1|.|many
TGTGCCAGCAGCCTTAGCGGCCGTTACAATGAGCAGTTCTTC
CASSLSGRYNEQFF